This is a list of T cell receptor beta chains from one sample in a study of shared clonotypes between healthy human individuals. Some clones are missing from TCRdb's copy, which holds only in-frame ones; the method was immunoSEQ multiplex PCR. Of approximately 1.5 million clones in the sample, approximately 98.5% were seen once. Sequenced: naive CD4+ T cells sorted from blood. Every receptor here comes from a man aged 25-40 years in good health. The CDR3 runs from the conserved cysteine through the conserved F or W.

j_gene | v_gene | CDR3aa
TRBJ2-1 | TRBV7-2 | CASSFYGGLYNEQFF
TRBJ2-3 | TRBV29-1 | CSAGDTQYF
TRBJ1-1 | TRBV5-1 | CASSSGLTGYTEAFF
TRBJ2-1 | TRBV7-6 | CASSPTLGGPSYNEQFF
TRBJ2-1 | TRBV25-1 | CASSSSWSGLPYNEQFF
TRBJ2-1 | TRBV29-1 | CSVGPGVGYNEQFF
TRBJ2-1 | TRBV11-2 | CASSLASGYNEQFF
TRBJ2-1 | TRBV18 | CASSPGTPDARQNEQFF
TRBJ2-7 | TRBV29-1 | CSVVRGGYEQYF
TRBJ1-1 | TRBV25-1 | CASSLTAGTDAFF
TRBJ2-1 | TRBV6-5 | CASTQGLAANEQFF
TRBJ2-2 | TRBV5-1 | CASSLSGTGITGELFF
TRBJ2-3 | TRBV13 | CASSLGVVSGRIATDTQYF
TRBJ1-1 | TRBV9 | CASDRVTEAFF
TRBJ1-1 | TRBV19 | CASSIYSEAFF
TRBJ2-7 | TRBV28 | CASSTRWDTSYEQYF
TRBJ2-1 | TRBV27 | CASSPRLAGGIYNEQFF
TRBJ1-5 | TRBV7-8 | CASSLQQGRGGQPQHF
TRBJ2-4 | TRBV18 | CASSPRDYKNIQYF
TRBJ2-1 | TRBV6-1 | CASRAGQVVSNEQFF
TRBJ1-5 | TRBV28 | CASRSGPISAQHF
TRBJ2-5 | TRBV5-1 | CASRILGESETQYF
TRBJ2-3 | TRBV5-1 | CASSLVSGSTDTQYF
TRBJ1-2 | TRBV7-8 | CASSLALTANYGYTF
TRBJ1-2 | TRBV4-2 | CASSQDNLKGQAYGYTF
TRBJ1-2 | TRBV19 | CASSSLFGQGRGYTF
TRBJ2-7 | TRBV10-2 | CASSRGTSGIISYEQYF
TRBJ2-7 | TRBV25-1 | CASSELAVTTYEQYF
TRBJ2-1 | TRBV18 | CASSLLAGVTYNEQFF
TRBJ2-7 | TRBV5-6 | CASSSGLAGARYEQYF
TRBJ2-5 | TRBV18 | CASSLPGQGFSRETQYF